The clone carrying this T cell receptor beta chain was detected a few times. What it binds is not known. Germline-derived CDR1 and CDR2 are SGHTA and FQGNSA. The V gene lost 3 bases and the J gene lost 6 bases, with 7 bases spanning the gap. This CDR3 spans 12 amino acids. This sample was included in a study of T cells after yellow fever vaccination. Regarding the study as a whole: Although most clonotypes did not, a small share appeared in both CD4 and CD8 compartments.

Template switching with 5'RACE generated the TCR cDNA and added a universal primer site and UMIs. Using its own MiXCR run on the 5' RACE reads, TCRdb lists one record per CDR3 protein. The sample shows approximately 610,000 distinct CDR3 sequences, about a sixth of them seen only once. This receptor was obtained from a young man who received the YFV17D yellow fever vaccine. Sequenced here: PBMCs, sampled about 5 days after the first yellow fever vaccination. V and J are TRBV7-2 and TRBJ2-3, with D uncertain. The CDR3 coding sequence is TGTGCCAGCAGCTTCAGGTTCGATACGCAGTATTTT. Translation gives CASSFRFDTQYF.